What follows describes a single T cell receptor (beta chain). There is no known antigen for this receptor. No much larger clonotype is one base removed from it; base qualities were not supplied. The data originate from a study of CD8 T cells in ankylosing spondylitis (dated 2017 in TCRdb). Looking at the study overall: The study set out to find disease-linked TCR variants by profiling T cell receptor beta repertoires in ankylosing spondylitis patients and healthy donors. In total, the full study cohort was made up of some 110 healthy donors and 20 to 25 ankylosing spondylitis patients. Peripheral blood was sampled, and synovial fluid was also collected from ankylosing spondylitis patients.

Instrument on record: Illumina HiSeq 2500. Quantitative 5'-RACE with molecular barcodes was the method used to prepare the TCR beta libraries. Per the source publication's procedure: A new computational method based on a probabilistic model of VDJ rearrangement was used to identify disease-linked TCR variants. TCRdb reanalyzed the raw reads on its own, using fastp at Q25 for trimming and MiXCR for clone calling, and kept in-frame beta chains. Rows matching on CDR3 protein sequence are summarized as one entry with the most common DNA and genes. TCRdb, not the original authors, processed these V and J calls. Counted in this sample were about 260,000 distinct CDR3 sequences; about 19% of them appeared once. Less than 9.5% of the sample is in the top ten clones. The research as a whole found: In peripheral blood, the disease-linked clones were found at relatively low frequencies and had a CD8+ phenotype. A TCR beta motif of fewer than 10 highly homologous amino acid variants appeared characteristic of blood from ankylosing spondylitis patients. The disease-linked clones were reported as significantly enriched in matched synovial fluid samples from ankylosing spondylitis patients. Some motif variants had previously been reported in the synovial fluid and blood of reactive arthritis patients, which suggests shared mechanisms of disease initiation.

The TCR sequence derives from a male donor with ankylosing spondylitis or in good health (not recorded which). The sample consisted of blood, either unsorted or a sorted T cell fraction (not recorded which).

The CDR3 protein: CSALTATNEKLFF. The nucleotide sequence reads as follows: TGCAGTGCCCTAACTGCAACTAATGAAAAACTGTTTTTT. The sequence links TRBV20-1 to TRBJ1-4, with no D gene named confidently. CDR1 is given as DFQATT and CDR2 as SNEGSKA, both from the germline V gene (reference sequence). There are 13 amino acids in the CDR3, from cysteine to phenylalanine inclusive. Only CDR3 DNA is held: 39 bases, read in frame from base 1. V drops 6 bases and J drops 0 bases, leaving 8 bases in between.